Below, 23 T cell receptor beta chains from the same sample are listed, as sequenced in a study of control samples from healthy donors and cancer patients. Clones were sequenced by immunoSEQ multiplex PCR, and TCRdb holds only the in-frame ones, with some missing. The profile shows 400,000 to 450,000 clones, approximately 90% of them singletons. Sequenced input: PBMCs. These receptor sequences come from a man aged 35-49 years with head and neck cancer.

The chain couples TRBV24-1 to TRBJ2-2; 11 bases are a match to TRBD2. Germline CDR1 KGHDR, CDR2 SFDVKD. V shed 4 bases, J shed 5 bases, and the junction held 11 bases outside the gene matches. The CDR3 contains 18 residues. The CDR3 region has the DNA TGTGCCACCAGTGACGGCGGAACTAGCGGGAGTTTGACCGGGGAGCTGTTTTTT. This translates into CATSDGGTSGSLTGELFF.

The chain combines TRBV7-9 with TRBJ1-2, with D possibly TRBD1 on 5 matching bases. Germline V gives CDR1 SEHNR, CDR2 FQNEAQ (reference sequence). Trimming cost V 2 bases and J 3 bases, with 13 bases left between them. CDR3 length equals 15 residues. CDR3 in amino acids: CASSLSLGEDYGYTF. The CDR3 coding sequence is TGTGCCAGCAGCTTAAGTCTGGGGGAGGACTATGGCTACACCTTC.

The DNA of the CDR3 is TGTGCCAGCAGCTTAGAGTACGCGAGCTCCTACGAGCAGTACTTC. Protein product: CASSLEYASSYEQYF. The V gene is TRBV7-2, the J gene TRBJ2-7; D gene ambiguous. The V and J ends lost 1 base and 0 bases respectively, with 10 bases between them. The length of the CDR3 is 15 residues. Germline CDR1 and CDR2: SGHTA and FQGNSA.

About this clone itself: Different DNA sequences within this sample yield the same CDR3. J is TRBJ1-4 and V is TRBV6-5, with D tentatively TRBD1 (5 bases). Trimming shortened V by 6 bases and J by 5 bases, and 10 bases separated the two germline ends. CDR3 length: 13 amino acids. Germline V lookup: CDR1 MNHEY, CDR2 SVGAGI. DNA of the CDR3: TGTGCCAGCAGCTTGGGGGTGAATGAAAAACTGTTTTTT. It translates to CASSLGVNEKLFF.

This rearrangement joins TRBV2 to TRBJ2-7; D may correspond to TRBD1 or TRBD2 (5 bases each). CDR1 is SNHLY and CDR2 is FYNNEI in the germline V gene. This CDR3 region has 14 residues. Trimming removed 5 bases from V and 0 bases from J, with 11 bases in between. The chain's CDR3 is CASSRGPYSYEQYF. The CDR3 nucleotides are TGTGCCAGCAGTAGGGGACCTTACTCCTACGAGCAGTACTTC.

The V and J genes are TRBV27 and TRBJ1-2; D uncertain. V lost 5 bases, J lost 6 bases, and 13 bases lay in between. CDR1 is MNHEY and CDR2 is SMNVEV in the germline V gene (reference sequence). This CDR3 region has 13 residues. The CDR3 sequence is CASSAAGRDGYTF. CDR3 DNA: TGTGCCAGCAGTGCGGCGGGCCGGGATGGCTACACCTTC.

The CDR3 spells CASMMGYGYTF. DNA for the CDR3: TGTGCCAGCATGATGGGCTATGGCTACACCTTC. The rearrangement joins TRBV2 to TRBJ1-2; D unclear. The CDR3 has 11 amino acids. With 7 bases removed from V and 4 bases from J, the gap between germline ends came to 7 bases. Germline V gene data show CDR1 as SNHLY and CDR2 as FYNNEI.

This chain joins TRBV29-1 and TRBJ2-7; possible D gene TRBD1, 6 bases. This CDR3 spans 13 amino acids. Per the germline V gene, CDR1 is SQVTM and CDR2 is ANQGSEA. V was trimmed by 6 bases and J by 1 base, leaving 13 bases between them. Here the CDR3 reads CSVGTHESYEQYF. The CDR3 bases are TGCAGCGTCGGGACACACGAATCCTACGAGCAGTACTTC.

This chain connects TRBV18 to TRBJ2-6, with TRBD1 identical over 10 bases. Germline V gene data show CDR1 as KGHSH and CDR2 as LQKENI. This CDR3 is 18 amino acids long. Trimming removed 3 bases from V and 0 bases from J; junction bases left unmatched: 5. CDR3 amino acids: CASSPPGQGSSGANVLTF. The CDR3 DNA is TGTGCCAGCTCACCGCCGGGACAGGGGAGCTCTGGGGCCAACGTCCTGACTTTC.

CDR3 DNA: TGTGCCATCAGTGAGTCGGGGGGGCGGGAGCAGTACTTC. It yields the protein CAISESGGREQYF. The chain links TRBV10-3 to TRBJ2-7, with D perhaps matching TRBD2 (7 bases). CDR3 size: 13 residues. CDR1 ENHRY and CDR2 SYGVKD come from the germline V gene. V lost 0 bases and J 7 bases, leaving 10 bases between the germline ends.

The CDR3 DNA follows: TGTGCCAGCTCAGGGGGCGGGGTCGAGCAGTACTTC. Amino acid sequence: CASSGGGVEQYF. The V gene is TRBV18, the J gene TRBJ2-7; either TRBD1 or TRBD2 may supply D (6 bases each). The V end was cut by 5 bases, the J end by 6 bases, with 11 bases between. Germline V lookup: CDR1 KGHSH, CDR2 LQKENI. The CDR3 extends over 12 amino acids.

The chain couples TRBV4-1 to TRBJ1-1; D not resolved. The CDR3 length is 16 residues. Germline CDR1 MGHRA, CDR2 YSYEKL. V was pared by 4 bases and J by 3 bases, with 18 bases between. The CDR3 here is CASSLPRGQPYTEAFF. The CDR3 DNA follows: TGCGCCAGCAGCCTCCCAAGAGGGCAACCGTACACTGAAGCTTTCTTT.

The V gene is TRBV19, the J gene TRBJ2-5; 10 nucleotides align to TRBD1. Germline trimming cut 8 bases from V and 1 base from J; bases unmatched to any gene: 1. The length of the CDR3 is 13 residues. Germline V gene data show CDR1 as LNHDA and CDR2 as SQIVND (reference sequence). CDR3 DNA: TGTGCCAGTGGACAGGGGGGCCAAGAGACCCAGTACTTC. Encoded protein: CASGQGGQETQYF.

The rearrangement joins TRBV6-5 to TRBJ1-1; TRBD1 agrees at 10 bases. J lost 3 bases, V lost 2 bases, and 3 bases had no gene match. From germline, CDR1 is MNHEY and CDR2 SVGAGI. CDR3 length: 15 residues. Here the CDR3 reads CASSYGTGVDTEAFF. The CDR3 bases are TGTGCCAGCAGTTACGGGACAGGGGTCGACACTGAAGCTTTCTTT.

The DNA of the CDR3 is TGTGCCATCAGCCTGGGACAGTTACACTCCTACGAGCAGTACTTC. It yields the protein CAISLGQLHSYEQYF. V gene TRBV10-3 combines with J gene TRBJ2-7; 7 bases fit TRBD1. V lost 6 bases and J lost 0; bases outside the gene matches: 8. The CDR3 is 15 amino acids. CDR1 is ENHRY and CDR2 is SYGVKD in the germline V gene.

The gene calls are TRBV28 and TRBJ2-1; D perhaps matches TRBD2 (6 bases). The germline V and J ends were trimmed by 5 bases and 6 bases, with 17 bases remaining between them. Germline lookup yields CDR1 MDHEN and CDR2 SYDVKM. The CDR3 totals 15 residues. The CDR3 sequence: CASSPTRGLPNEQFF. Written as DNA, the CDR3 is TGTGCCAGCAGTCCGACTAGAGGTTTGCCCAATGAGCAGTTCTTC.

Only a few counts were recorded for this clone. V gene TRBV27 combines with J gene TRBJ2-1; 10 nucleotides align to TRBD2. Trimming removed 6 bases from V and 6 bases from J; junction bases left unmatched: 14. The CDR3 covers 17 residues. Germline V gene data show CDR1 as MNHEY and CDR2 as SMNVEV (reference sequence). CDR3 DNA: TGTGCCAGCAGCCCCCCTTCGGGGCTAGCGGGGGTCAATGAGCAGTTCTTC. Residues: CASSPPSGLAGVNEQFF.

The count of this clone is one. CDR3 in DNA: TGTGCCAGCAGTTTAAAGGGTATTACAGGGCATAATCAGCCCCAGCATTTT. Translation gives CASSLKGITGHNQPQHF. The chain links TRBV28 to TRBJ1-5; D may be TRBD1 (6 bases). The CDR3 extends over 17 amino acids. From germline, CDR1 is MDHEN and CDR2 SYDVKM. The V gene lost 2 bases and the J gene lost 4 bases, with 18 bases spanning the gap. The entire variable domain, with the rest obtained from reference TRBV28 and TRBJ1-5, is as follows: DVKVTQSSRYLVKRTGEKVFLECVQDMDHENMFWYRQDPGLGLRLIYFSYDVKMKEKGDIPEGYSVSREKKERFSLILESASTNQTSMYLCASSLKGITGHNQPQHFGDGTRLSIL.

The gene calls are TRBV6-5 and TRBJ1-1; D unclear. With 6 bases removed from V and 6 bases from J, the gap between germline ends came to 14 bases. Germline CDR1 MNHEY, CDR2 SVGAGI. The CDR3 covers 13 residues. CDR3 sequence reads: CASSAATAAEAFF. CDR3 sequence (DNA): TGTGCCAGCAGCGCGGCAACGGCAGCTGAAGCTTTCTTT.

The chain recombines TRBV6-1 with TRBJ2-5, with 7 positions matching TRBD2. Germline CDR1 and CDR2: MNHNS and SASEGT. This CDR3 contains 16 residues. V lost 4 bases and J lost 5; bases outside the gene matches: 13. For the CDR3, the DNA is TGTGCCAGCAGTGCGGGGACTATAGGCTACGGGGAGACCCAGTACTTC. Its protein is CASSAGTIGYGETQYF.

The rearrangement joins TRBV10-3 to TRBJ2-1; 7 bases are shared with TRBD1. The CDR3 loop spans 15 amino acids. Germline assignment: CDR1 ENHRY and CDR2 SYGVKD. J gave up 4 bases and V 5 bases, and 8 bases lay outside the gene matches. The CDR3 DNA follows: TGTGCCATCAGTCTTGGGACAGCCGATTACAATGAGCAGTTCTTC. This translates into CAISLGTADYNEQFF.

The V call is TRBV5-6, the J call TRBJ1-5, with TRBD1 matching over 7 bases. The junction had 6 bases not matched to a gene; V was cut back by 4 bases and J by 5 bases. This CDR3 is 14 amino acids long. Germline-derived CDR1 and CDR2 are SGHDT and YYEEEE. The CDR3 nucleotides are TGTGCCAGCAGCCGCGGGACAGACGATCAGCCCCAGCATTTT. Translated, it gives CASSRGTDDQPQHF.

The chain is built from TRBV9 and TRBJ1-2; weak D call: TRBD1 (5 bases). The germline V gene encodes CDR1 SGDLS and CDR2 YYNGEE. V lost 0 bases and J 6 bases, leaving 9 bases between the germline ends. The CDR3 runs to 13 residues. CDR3 in DNA: TGTGCCAGCAGCGTAGGAGGGGCCAATGGCTACACCTTC. This translates into CASSVGGANGYTF.